Following are 22 T cell receptor beta chains from one sample sequenced in a study of blood T cell repertoires in COVID-19. Generated by immunoSEQ multiplex PCR, the TCRdb table keeps only in-frame clones and is missing some. The sample yields about 240,000 clones, 82% seen once. The specimen sequenced was peripheral blood. These TCRs come from an older woman with active or convalescent COVID-19.

The CDR3 nucleotides are TGTGCCAGCAGCCTCCGCCCCCTAGCGGGGGGCTACAATGAGCAGTTCTTC. This gives the protein CASSLRPLAGGYNEQFF. V is TRBV7-6 and J is TRBJ2-1; 11 bases agree with TRBD2. Germline V CDR1 and CDR2: SGHVS, FNYEAQ. The CDR3 totals 17 residues. V lost 5 bases, J lost 3 bases, and 9 bases stayed unmatched.

In this sample, this clone turned up a few times. The chain recombines TRBV6-4 with TRBJ1-2; a weak D match, TRBD1 (6 bases). CDR1 MRHNA and CDR2 SNTAGT come from the germline V gene. The CDR3 contains 17 residues. Trimming removed 0 bases from V and 7 bases from J, with 21 bases in between. The CDR3, as DNA: TGTGCCAGCAGTGACTCGGCGGCCCGGGGGGGCAACGGTGGCTACACCTTC. This translates into CASSDSAARGGNGGYTF.

The rearrangement uses TRBV7-9 and TRBJ2-7; 9 bases fit TRBD2. Germline V gives CDR1 SEHNR, CDR2 FQNEAQ (reference sequence). The V gene end was trimmed by 5 bases and the J gene end by 2 bases; junction bases not matched to a gene: 10. This CDR3 is built from 16 residues. The chain's CDR3 is CASSNGPASGAYEQYF. CDR3 DNA sequence: TGTGCCAGCAGCAACGGTCCCGCTAGCGGGGCCTACGAGCAGTACTTC.

The V and J genes are TRBV6-4 and TRBJ2-7, with D tentatively TRBD1 (6 bases). The CDR3 totals 14 residues. V shed 5 bases and J shed 0 bases, with 11 bases lying between them. The germline gives CDR1 MRHNA, CDR2 SNTAGT. The CDR3 region has the DNA TGTGCCAGCAGTCCTGACAGGTTCTCCTACGAGCAGTACTTC. It specifies CASSPDRFSYEQYF.

This chain links TRBV25-1 with TRBJ1-1; TRBD1 matches 7 bases. Germline-derived CDR1 and CDR2 are MGHDK and SYGVNS. This CDR3 spans 16 amino acids. Trimming cost V 1 base and J 0 bases; bases outside gene matches: 5. The chain's CDR3 is CASSELIQGVNTEAFF. CDR3 bases: TGTGCCAGCAGTGAATTAATCCAGGGGGTGAACACTGAAGCTTTCTTT.

V gene TRBV25-1 combines with J gene TRBJ2-2; 7 bases align to TRBD1. The CDR3 is 15 residues long. CDR1 is MGHDK and CDR2 is SYGVNS in the germline V gene. V trimming: 6 bases; J trimming: 5 bases; junction bases outside the gene matches: 9. CDR3 nucleotide sequence: TGTGCCAGCAGGTTGGCAGGGGGTAGAACCGGGGAGCTGTTTTTT. It yields the protein CASRLAGGRTGELFF.

The chain recombines TRBV9 with TRBJ1-4; D not certain. The CDR3 has 14 amino acids. Trimming left V 4 bases short and J 7 bases short, with 14 bases between. Germline V CDR1 and CDR2: SGDLS, YYNGEE. This chain's CDR3 is CASSSGIGSEKLFF. CDR3 DNA sequence: TGTGCCAGCAGCTCTGGTATAGGGAGTGAAAAACTGTTTTTT.

The chain combines TRBV5-6 with TRBJ1-6, with 7 bases fitting TRBD1. The CDR3 runs 15 residues. With V trimmed by 4 bases and J by 2 bases, 3 bases remained unmatched. CDR1 is SGHDT and CDR2 is YYEEEE in the germline V gene. CDR3 nucleotides: TGTGCCAGCAGCCCCGGGACAGCCTATAATTCACCCCTCCACTTT. As protein: CASSPGTAYNSPLHF.

This rearrangement joins TRBV5-5 to TRBJ1-4, with 7 nucleotides matching TRBD1. The J segment lost 4 bases and the V segment lost 4 bases, leaving 7 bases of the junction unmatched. The CDR3 has 15 residues. The germline gives CDR1 SGHKS, CDR2 YYEKEE (reference sequence). CDR3 in DNA: TGTGCCAGCAGCCCCCTGACAGGGAATAATGAAAAACTGTTTTTT. It translates to CASSPLTGNNEKLFF.

The chain uses TRBV6-6 and TRBJ1-4; no clear D gene. V was trimmed by 6 bases and J by 3 bases, leaving 11 bases between them. The CDR3 runs to 14 residues. The germline V gene encodes CDR1 MNHNY and CDR2 SVGAGI (reference sequence). CDR3 nucleotide sequence: TGTGCCAGCAGCTACCGGGAGGCTAATGAAAAACTGTTTTTT. As protein: CASSYREANEKLFF.

This rearrangement joins TRBV5-1 to TRBJ1-6; 9 bases are a match to TRBD1. Germline V gene sequence: CDR1 SGHRS, CDR2 YFSETQ. The CDR3 is 15 amino acids. V gave up 4 bases and J gave up 8 bases; unmatched junction bases: 7. Here the CDR3 DNA reads TGCGCCAGCAGCCTCCTAACAGGGGGCGATTCACCCCTCCACTTT. It is translated as CASSLLTGGDSPLHF.

This clone was seen a handful of times. CDR3 DNA: TGTGCCAGCAGCTTAGGCAGCCTAGAAAATTCACCCCTCCACTTT. Protein sequence: CASSLGSLENSPLHF. The chain combines TRBV5-4 with TRBJ1-6; D ambiguous. The CDR3 loop spans 15 amino acids. Germline CDR1 reads SGHNT; CDR2 reads YYREEE (reference sequence). V lost 2 bases, J lost 7 bases, and 13 bases lay in between.

The chain joins TRBV7-2 to TRBJ1-2; weak D call: TRBD1 (5 bases). The CDR3 spans 14 residues. Germline CDR1 is SGHTA and CDR2 is FQGNSA. V lost 5 bases and J 8 bases, leaving 18 bases between the germline ends. CDR3 DNA: TGTGCCAGCAGCAGTGTTGGAGGGGCGGGCGGCTACACCTTC. Amino acids: CASSSVGGAGGYTF.

The V and J genes are TRBV7-9 and TRBJ2-7; 9 nucleotides align to TRBD1. There are 16 residues in the CDR3. Germline-derived CDR1 and CDR2 are SEHNR and FQNEAQ (reference sequence). V was pared by 4 bases and J by 1 base, with 8 bases of the junction left unmatched. For the CDR3, the DNA is TGTGCCAGCAGCTCTAATATTGGACAGGGGTCCTACGAGCAGTACTTC. It is translated as CASSSNIGQGSYEQYF. The full variable domain, its missing parts supplied by reference TRBV7-9 and TRBJ2-7, is DTGVSQNPRHKITKRGQNVTFRCDPISEHNRLYWYRQTLGQGPEFLTYFQNEAQLEKSRLLSDRFSAERPKGSFSTLEIQRTEQGDSAMYLCASSSNIGQGSYEQYFGPGTRLTVT.

The chain carries TRBV4-1 and TRBJ2-7, with TRBD1 matching over 9 bases. Trimming took 1 base from V and 5 from J; bases not matched to a gene: 12. The CDR3 loop spans 17 amino acids. Germline CDR1 reads MGHRA; CDR2 reads YSYEKL. The CDR3 reads CASSQAALITGGHEQYF. CDR3 sequence (DNA): TGCGCCAGCAGCCAAGCGGCCTTGATCACAGGGGGCCACGAGCAGTACTTC.

The rearrangement links TRBV9 to TRBJ1-2, with 9 nucleotides matching TRBD1. The germline V gene has CDR1 SGDLS and CDR2 YYNGEE. J lost 2 bases, V lost 0 bases, and 5 bases had no gene match. The CDR3 length is 16 residues. Written as DNA, the CDR3 is TGTGCCAGCAGCGTAGATAATGGACAGGGGAACTATGGCTACACCTTC. Translating it yields CASSVDNGQGNYGYTF.

This rearrangement joins TRBV29-1 to TRBJ2-2; TRBD1 matches at 12 bases. V shed 7 bases and J 4 bases; nucleotides not matched to a gene: 7. Germline V gives CDR1 SQVTM, CDR2 ANQGSEA. The CDR3 runs 15 residues. The CDR3 DNA sequence: TGCAGCGCGTCACCGGGACAGGGGGCCACCGGGGAGCTGTTTTTT. This gives the protein CSASPGQGATGELFF.

This clone was detected only a few times. The rearrangement links TRBV7-8 to TRBJ2-4; 9 nucleotides match TRBD2. Trimming removed 5 bases from V and 6 bases from J; junction bases left unmatched: 11. Germline-derived CDR1 and CDR2 are SGHVS and FQNEAQ. CDR3 length equals 16 residues. This chain's CDR3 is CASSPRGGGAGNIQYF. As DNA, the CDR3 is TGTGCCAGCAGCCCTAGGGGCGGGGGGGCCGGAAACATTCAGTACTTC.

V gene TRBV15 combines with J gene TRBJ1-1; 11 nucleotides align to TRBD1. V lost 2 bases to trimming and J lost 0 bases; unmatched junction nucleotides: 5. The CDR3 sequence is 17 residues long. Germline assignment: CDR1 LNHNV and CDR2 YYDKDF (reference sequence). The CDR3 DNA reads TGTGCCACCAGCAGACCCCGGGACAGGGGGATGAACACTGAAGCTTTCTTT. Translation gives CATSRPRDRGMNTEAFF. The full variable domain, with the rest looked up from reference TRBV15 and TRBJ1-1, is DAMVIQNPRYQVTQFGKPVTLSCSQTLNHNVMYWYQQKSSQAPKLLFHYYDKDFNNEADTPDNFQSRRPNTSFCFLDIRSPGLGDTAMYLCATSRPRDRGMNTEAFFGQGTRLTVV.

This rearrangement joins TRBV27 to TRBJ1-5; 7 bases fit TRBD1. V was clipped by 5 bases and J by 9 bases; unmatched bases: 19. The CDR3 has 17 residues. Germline values: CDR1 MNHEY, CDR2 SMNVEV (reference sequence). CDR3 coding DNA: TGTGCCAGCAGTCAATCCTCCGGGACAGAGGTGGCCAGGCCCCAGCATTTT. Its translation: CASSQSSGTEVARPQHF.

Regarding this clone: Other DNA sequences from this sample encode an identical CDR3 as well. The chain is built from TRBV6-2 or TRBV6-3 and TRBJ2-3; perhaps TRBD2 as D (6 bases). V was shortened by 4 bases and J by 4 bases, with 12 bases between the two germline ends. Germline V gives CDR1 MNHEY, CDR2 SVGEGT. The length of the CDR3 is 14 residues. Here the CDR3 DNA reads TGTGCCAGCAGTTGGACCTCGGGGGCAGATACGCAGTATTTT. Translated, it gives CASSWTSGADTQYF.

This chain connects TRBV29-1 to TRBJ1-3, with 7 bases matching TRBD1. The CDR3 consists of 13 residues. The trim removed 3 bases at V and 7 bases at J, leaving 6 bases unmatched. CDR1 and CDR2 from the germline V gene are SQVTM and ANQGSEA. CDR3 in amino acids: CSVDSPGGNTIYF. In DNA, the CDR3 is TGCAGCGTTGACTCGCCAGGGGGGAACACCATATATTTT.